This TCR beta chain comes out of a study of Ad26.COV2.S vaccination and SARS-CoV-2 variants. Background on the study: Among those in the COV1001 Ad26.COV2.S trial arm was the donor. By the intramuscular route, Ad26.COV2.S was given once, or twice 56 days apart.

This CDR3 contains 13 residues. Germline CDR1 and CDR2: MGHRA and YSYEKL. V was cut by 1 base and J by 6 bases, with 9 bases left in between. Treatment noted: roughly 20 received Ad26.COV2.S at low or high dose, single or two shots; roughly 5 received placebo; per-sample allocation not given. Sampling happened 63 days after the first vaccine or placebo injection. Donor was an adult aged 18-55 years in Boston. Repertoires were generated with immunoSEQ multiplex PCR, while TCRdb's copy carries only in-frame clones and drops some. The sample lists some 640,000 clones, about 89% occurring once. This clonotype originated in a person aged 18-65 years who received the Ad26.COV2.S COVID-19 vaccine or a placebo. The input for sequencing was peripheral blood, taken in a trial of Ad26.COV2.S vaccine versus placebo. The gene calls are TRBV4-1 and TRBJ1-1, with a tentative D call TRBD1 (5 bases). CDR3 region: CASSQAGRAEAFF. The CDR3 DNA follows: TGCGCCAGCAGCCAAGCAGGGAGGGCTGAAGCTTTCTTT.